This T cell receptor (beta chain) comes out of a study of lymphopenia after photon versus proton radiotherapy. Turning to this clone: Its specificity is not known.

The assay was immunoSEQ multiplex PCR, and TCRdb's table has in-frame clones only and misses some. The data hold around 150,000 clones, with around 85% observed a single time. Study findings and constraints: Only patients who died were analyzed for survival; proton advantage is unproven. A bigger post-nadir fall in TCR diversity correlated inversely with survival time in deceased patients. Relative stability marked proton patients; photon patients lost diversity and naive cells.

Trimming removed 5 bases at V and 2 bases at J, with 13 bases between. The CDR3 is made up of 15 amino acids. Germline V CDR1 and CDR2: SEHNR, FQNEAQ (reference sequence). The chain links TRBV7-9 to TRBJ1-5; no clear D. This TCR came from a man aged 50 to 59 with gastric cancer. The sample in question was peripheral blood, obtained from a patient treated with photon-based radiotherapy. In DNA, the CDR3 is TGTGCCAGCAGCCCCCGAGGTGGTGGCAATCAGCCCCAGCATTTT. Its translation is CASSPRGGGNQPQHF.